What follows is one TCR beta chain and its context. Its target is unknown. A much bigger clone sits one base away, suggesting this may be a read error. This entry comes from a study of tumor and adjacent non-tumor tissue in lung cancer. Study context: Samples averaged roughly 4.2 million productive TCRbeta reads each. Overall study findings and caveats: Tumor tissue had significantly higher TCR diversity than normal lung. Tumor repertoires had a smaller top 100 clone share than normal lung.

A modified ARM-PCR protocol with three rounds of nested PCR amplified TCRbeta. TCRdb itself ran the multiplex PCR reads through MiXCR, one entry per CDR3 protein. The table lists about 85,000 distinct CDR3 sequences, roughly two thirds of them singletons. The template was RNA from unsorted bulk tissue. There are 15 residues in the CDR3. V lost 5 bases and J lost 5, with 16 bases in between. The source is a man aged 65-85 years with non-small cell lung cancer. The chain combines TRBV12-3 or TRBV12-4 with TRBJ2-1; D tentatively fits TRBD1 or TRBD2 (5 bases each). Source material: lung tumor tissue. Here the CDR3 DNA reads TGTGCCAGCAGTACCCGGGACGGATATCACAATGAGCAGTTCTTC. This gives the protein CASSTRDGYHNEQFF.